This T cell receptor beta chain was recorded in a study of blood T cell repertoires in COVID-19 (dated by TCRdb to the early 2020s). Regarding the complete study: The collaborator samples originated in the United States, Italy and Spain and spanned the acute and convalescent phases of COVID-19. The repertoires were made available in a free public database intended to serve as a resource for research on the immune response to SARS-CoV-2. Sample metadata almost always included a de-identified subject ID, COVID-19 status, age in years and sex. The material from the prospective study consisted of cDNA or gDNA derived from T cells, B-cell-depleted T cells, or PBMCs. The samples were drawn from the first 160 participants of the ongoing ImmuneRACE study and from over a thousand subjects provided by 6 global collaborators. Where available, HLA class I and class II types were obtained from metadata supplied by the sample provider rather than from assay-based typing. The dataset comprised deeply sampled blood TCRbeta repertoires from subjects exposed to, actively infected with, or recovered from COVID-19. The paper's findings and limits, for the study overall: The amount of clinical and demographic metadata varied by source and participant and was provided uncurated.

Points on this clone: No antigen is known for it. Qualities for individual bases were not recorded, and no much larger clone is one base off.

Relative to germline, V is 4 bases shorter and J is 2 bases shorter, with 9 bases between their ends. Taken from the germline V gene, the CDR1 and CDR2 loops are KGHSH and LQKENI. From the cysteine through the phenylalanine, the CDR3 covers 14 amino acids. Only the CDR3 region is kept as DNA, spanning 42 bases read in frame from base 1. TCRbeta CDR3 regions were amplified from genomic DNA using the immunoSEQ Assay, a bias-controlled multiplex PCR. The source study handled its data this way. Within the assay, amplification of reference gene primers was used to estimate how many nucleated cells each sample contained. Sequence reads were collapsed and filtered to measure the absolute abundance of every unique TCRbeta CDR3 rearrangement. For each sample, productive Simpson clonality was calculated as the square root of Simpson's diversity index over productive rearrangements. The clones in this table, taken by TCRdb from immuneACCESS, are in-frame only. Not every clone is retained; where verified, under half of the shortfall comes from an unresolved V gene, and the cause of the rest is unknown. V and J calls and clone size are as listed in that table; D and trimming were resolved from the DNA. The sample has some 160,000 clones on record, 78% of them singletons. Roughly 13% of the sample belongs to the ten largest clones.

Each collaborating institution followed its own protocols to collect whole blood in K2EDTA tubes. For TCRbeta analysis, collaborators shipped samples in one of three forms: frozen whole blood, isolated PBMCs, or DNA extracted from either of those sample types. This TCR derives from a woman older than 75 with acute or convalescent COVID-19. Sequencing was done on a sample of peripheral blood. This receptor chain uses TRBV18 and TRBJ1-5; the D gene remains uncertain. For the CDR3, the sequence is CASSRGDGNQPQHF. The base sequence is TGTGCCAGCTCACGGGGAGACGGCAATCAGCCCCAGCATTTT.